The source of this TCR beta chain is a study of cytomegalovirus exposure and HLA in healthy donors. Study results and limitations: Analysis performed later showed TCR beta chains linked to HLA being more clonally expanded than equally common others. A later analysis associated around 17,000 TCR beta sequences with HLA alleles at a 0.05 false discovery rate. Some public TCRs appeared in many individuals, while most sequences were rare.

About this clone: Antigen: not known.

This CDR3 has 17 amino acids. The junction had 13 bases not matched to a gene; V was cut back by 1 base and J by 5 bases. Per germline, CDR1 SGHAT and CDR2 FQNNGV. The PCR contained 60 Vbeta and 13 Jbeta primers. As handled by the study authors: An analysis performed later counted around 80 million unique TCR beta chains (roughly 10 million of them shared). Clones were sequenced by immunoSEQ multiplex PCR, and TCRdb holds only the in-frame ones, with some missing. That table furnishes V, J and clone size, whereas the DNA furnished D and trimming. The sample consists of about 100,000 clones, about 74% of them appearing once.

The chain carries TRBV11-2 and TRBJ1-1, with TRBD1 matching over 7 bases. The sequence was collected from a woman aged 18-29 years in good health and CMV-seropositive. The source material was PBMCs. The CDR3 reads CASSLVWLNRGSTEAFF. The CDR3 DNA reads TGTGCCAGCAGCTTAGTATGGTTGAACAGGGGAAGTACTGAAGCTTTCTTT.